This T cell receptor (beta chain) was sequenced during a study of T cell repertoires in cytomegalovirus infection (dated by TCRdb to between 2019 and 2020). Regarding the complete study: Recently identified HLA-C-restricted CMV epitopes, whose presentation resists viral immunomodulation, were targeted by peptide stimulations together with well-studied HLA-B-restricted epitopes. Donor HLA type was relevant to the analysis, as public TCR beta signatures indicated carriage of CMV infection together with the matching HLA type. Results and caveats for the whole study, not just this receptor: Cumulative frequency of public TCR beta family members discriminated carriers of CMV infection plus the relevant HLA type in this cohort and an independent approximately 360-donor cohort. The ex vivo response was dominated by HLA-C-restricted CMV-specific TCR beta clonotypes, which also provided the single most frequent clonotype in two of eight donors.

Sample treatment or condition, as interpreted from the label and publication: in vitro stimulation with specific CMV peptide epitopes to enrich CMV-specific T cells. This clonotype was seen a few times. Its target antigen remains unknown. The sample holds no much larger clone one base away, and base qualities are not on file. Reading from cysteine to phenylalanine, the CDR3 counts 15 amino acids. Of all the DNA, just the CDR3 is kept, 45 bases in frame from base 1. As encoded in the germline V gene, CDR1 is SGHTA while CDR2 is FQGNSA. The V end loses 2 bases and the J end loses 5 bases, and a stretch of 12 bases separates them. The sequencing machine was an Illumina HiSeq 1500. The public sequencing data were trimmed at Q25 with fastp and processed into clonotypes with MiXCR by TCRdb, which kept only in-frame beta chains. Rows matching on CDR3 protein sequence are summarized as one entry with the most common DNA and genes. This sample has hundreds of thousands of distinct CDR3 sequences in its table, and around a third of those were observed once. Of the sample, roughly 18% is held by the ten largest clones.

The sample here was cultured PBMCs, taken from culture after CMV antigen stimulation. This TCR was recovered from a human donor in good health (CMV status not recorded). Some clones in this sample may be carry-over from other donors' samples. Rearrangement joined TRBV7-2 to TRBJ2-2, with the D gene too uncertain to name. The nucleotides are TGTGCCAGCAGCTTATATTGGGAAGGGACCGGGGAGCTGTTTTTT. It is translated as CASSLYWEGTGELFF.